The sample holds a few counts of the clone carrying this T cell receptor (beta chain). Original data processing: The assay estimated nucleated cells by amplifying reference gene primers. This table comes from immunoSEQ multiplex PCR, and its TCRdb copy is limited to in-frame clones, with some not included. V and J calls and clone size are copied from that table; D and trimming were computed from the DNA. The repertoire includes approximately 250,000 clones, about 82% of them detected once, and just under 6.5% sits in the top ten. Per the germline V gene, CDR1 is MNHNS and CDR2 is SASEGT. The length of the CDR3 is 16 residues. V lost 1 base and J lost 7; bases outside the gene matches: 9. This sample is drawn from a study of blood T cell repertoires in COVID-19. About the research overall: Sites across the United States, Italy and Spain contributed samples from acute and convalescent COVID-19. PBMCs, B-cell-depleted T cells, or T cells provided the cDNA or gDNA that made up the material.

This sequence joins TRBV6-1 and TRBJ2-2, with TRBD1 identical over 7 bases. Sequenced material: peripheral blood. The TCR comes from an older woman with active or convalescent COVID-19. The CDR3 bases are TGTGCCAGCAGTGAAGGAAGGGACAGTCGAGTCGGGGAGCTGTTTTTT. It codes for CASSEGRDSRVGELFF.